These 32 T cell receptor beta chains were sequenced from one sample in a study of MAIT cells during Salmonella Paratyphi A infection. Notes on the study in general: MAIT cell TRBV usage was oligoclonal, favouring TRBV20 and TRBV6, and apparently unchanged by infection.

Indicated time point: mid-infection, around enteric fever diagnosis. Flow cytometry identified and sorted MAIT cells as Valpha7.2+ CD161+ T cells. These receptors lack a known antigen. TCRdb fed the 5' RACE reads into MiXCR, producing one record per CDR3 protein. The sample yields fewer than 800 distinct CDR3 sequences, around 27% seen once. Sample: MAIT cells from blood, taken at the middle sampling point of the challenge study. The receptors were gathered from a person aged 18 to 75 who was deliberately infected with Salmonella Paratyphi A in a paratyphoid fever challenge study.

The rearrangement joins TRBV6-4 to TRBJ1-2; no firm D call. Germline V gene data show CDR1 as MRHNA and CDR2 as SNTAGT. The V end lost 0 bases, the J end lost 7 bases, and 9 bases lay between the germline ends. The CDR3 length is 13 residues. CDR3 DNA sequence: TGTGCCAGCAGTGACTCCGACGGGAGTGGCTACACCTTC. This encodes CASSDSDGSGYTF.

Note on this clonotype: No conserved phenylalanine or tryptophan ends this CDR3, so it is likely a read error. Because the CDR3's place on the DNA is in doubt, the DNA is left out and the CDR3 is given as listed by TCRdb. The chain uses TRBV27 and TRBJ2-3; TRBD1 is taken as the D call from the table, unchecked against the DNA. From germline, CDR1 is MNHEY and CDR2 SMNVEV (reference sequence). Counting both end residues, the CDR3 totals 14 amino acids. CDR3 sequence: CASSLSRGSDTQEV.

This clonotype is deemed medium-sized. CDR3 sequence: CASSGLAGEGNEQFF. CDR3 nucleotide sequence: TGTGCCAGCAGTGGACTAGCGGGAGAGGGTAATGAGCAGTTCTTC. The genes are TRBV6-4 and TRBJ2-1, with TRBD2 matching 12 bases. CDR1 is MRHNA and CDR2 is SNTAGT in the germline V gene. The CDR3 runs to 15 residues. V gave up 4 bases and J gave up 7 bases; unmatched junction bases: 5.

The chain has TRBV10-3 and TRBJ2-2; weak D call: TRBD1 (6 bases). CDR1 and CDR2 (germline): ENHRY, SYGVKD. The CDR3 is 13 amino acids. V was cut by 4 bases and J by 3 bases, with 6 bases left in between. CDR3 protein: CAISGTDTGELFF. CDR3 in DNA: TGTGCCATCAGTGGGACAGACACCGGGGAGCTGTTTTTT.

Only a few counts were recorded for this clonotype. The chain combines TRBV15 with TRBJ2-5; 9 bases agree with TRBD2. This CDR3 is built from 17 residues. Germline V gene data show CDR1 as LNHNV and CDR2 as YYDKDF (reference sequence). With 6 bases clipped from V and 6 bases from J, the junction kept 17 bases outside the gene matches. CDR3 sequence: CATSLGGRAGNPKTQYF. CDR3 sequence (DNA): TGTGCCACCAGTTTGGGCGGGAGGGCCGGAAACCCCAAGACCCAGTACTTC. Based on the CDR3 plus reference TRBV15 and TRBJ2-5, the full variable domain is DAMVIQNPRYQVTQFGKPVTLSCSQTLNHNVMYWYQQKSSQAPKLLFHYYDKDFNNEADTPDNFQSRRPNTSFCFLDIRSPGLGDTAMYLCATSLGGRAGNPKTQYFGPGTRLLVL.

This clonotype was found a few times. The rearrangement joins TRBV20-1 to TRBJ2-1; 8 bases are a match to TRBD2. The CDR3 totals 15 residues. Trimming took 0 bases from V and 11 from J; bases not matched to a gene: 12. Looked up from germline, CDR1 is DFQATT and CDR2 is SNEGSKA (reference sequence). CDR3 sequence (DNA): TGCAGTGCTAGAGATACCGGGACTAGAGGGGCGAAGCAGTTCTTC. Translated: CSARDTGTRGAKQFF.

Relative to its sample, this clonotype is medium-sized. A much larger clone differs from this one at a single base, so this may be a read error. The CDR3 spells CSASTGGVDGDTF. The CDR3 DNA follows: TGCAGTGCTTCGACAGGGGGCGTCGATGGCGACACCTTC. The V and J genes are TRBV20-1 and TRBJ1-2, with 10 nucleotides matching TRBD1. This CDR3 region has 13 residues. CDR1 is DFQATT, CDR2 SNEGSKA, per germline (reference sequence).

The V call is TRBV9, the J call TRBJ1-5; 7 bases are a match to TRBD1. V shed 3 bases and J 2 bases; nucleotides not matched to a gene: 5. The CDR3 runs to 15 residues. The germline CDR1 and CDR2 sequences are SGDLS and YYNGEE. CDR3 in amino acids: CASSATGVGNQPQHF. CDR3 nucleotide sequence: TGTGCCAGCAGCGCCACAGGGGTCGGCAATCAGCCCCAGCATTTT.

In this sample, this clonotype turned up many times. The genes are TRBV20-1 and TRBJ1-5; tentative D call: TRBD1 (5 bases). Germline V gives CDR1 DFQATT, CDR2 SNEGSKA (reference sequence). V lost 3 bases and J lost 4, with 16 bases in between. The CDR3 is 15 amino acids. The CDR3 nucleotides read TGCAGTGCTAGTCGGACCCGTGGGGGTAATCAGCCCCAGCATTTT. This sequence encodes CSASRTRGGNQPQHF.

The gene calls are TRBV28 and TRBJ2-7; D is unclear. Trimming removed 6 bases from V and 3 bases from J, with 18 bases in between. Germline CDR1 reads MDHEN; CDR2 reads SYDVKM. The CDR3 spans 15 residues. CDR3 in DNA: TGTGCCAGCAGAGGTTCGTCTCCATGGGGCTACGAGCAGTACTTC. Amino acid sequence: CASRGSSPWGYEQYF.

The chain combines TRBV6-4 with TRBJ2-3; 8 bases agree with TRBD2. The CDR3 spans 14 residues. The V gene end was trimmed by 2 bases and the J gene end by 6 bases; junction bases not matched to a gene: 4. The germline V gene encodes CDR1 MRHNA and CDR2 SNTAGT. The DNA for the CDR3 is TGTGCCAGCAGTGACCTCGCGGGGGGTGATACGCAGTATTTT. Translating gives CASSDLAGGDTQYF.

This clonotype has at least ten counts. The chain links TRBV4-2 to TRBJ1-4; no clear D gene. V gave up 4 bases and J gave up 8 bases, with 29 bases separating them. Germline V CDR1 and CDR2: LGHNA, YNFKEQ. CDR3 length equals 19 residues. This chain's CDR3 is CASSLPGEAREPRTEKLFF. The CDR3 DNA sequence: TGTGCCAGCAGCCTCCCCGGGGAGGCACGGGAGCCAAGGACCGAAAAACTGTTTTTT.

A few counts support this clonotype. The chain combines TRBV28 with TRBJ2-3, with TRBD1 identical over 8 bases. Germline V gene sequence: CDR1 MDHEN, CDR2 SYDVKM. The CDR3 runs to 15 residues. With 8 bases clipped from V and 2 bases from J, the junction kept 9 bases outside the gene matches. This CDR3 reads CASALGTGDTDTQYF. CDR3 DNA sequence: TGTGCCAGCGCACTCGGGACAGGAGACACAGATACGCAGTATTTT.

J is TRBJ2-1 and V is TRBV6-4; 10 positions match TRBD1. J was trimmed by 6 bases and V by 0 bases; bases with no gene match: 11. CDR1 and CDR2 (germline): MRHNA, SNTAGT. The CDR3 sequence is 18 residues long. CDR3 sequence: CASSDSLDGTGVPNEQFF. CDR3 in DNA: TGTGCCAGCAGTGACTCTCTTGATGGGACAGGGGTCCCCAATGAGCAGTTCTTC.

The chain combines TRBV20-1 with TRBJ2-2, with 8 nucleotides matching TRBD2. Unmatched junction bases numbered 10, after V lost 0 bases and J lost 1 base. The CDR3 is 18 amino acids. Germline V lookup: CDR1 DFQATT, CDR2 SNEGSKA (reference sequence). Here the CDR3 reads CSARDPLGGRRNTGELFF. The CDR3 nucleotides read TGCAGTGCTAGAGATCCCTTAGGCGGGAGGAGGAACACCGGGGAGCTGTTTTTT.

V is TRBV20-1 and J is TRBJ2-2; the D is unclear. The CDR3 runs 13 residues. Looked up from germline, CDR1 is DFQATT and CDR2 is SNEGSKA (reference sequence). Trimming took 5 bases from V and 6 from J, leaving 13 bases between them. CDR3 bases: TGCAGTGCTCCGACTTCGCCGGCCGGGGAGCTGTTTTTT. Translated: CSAPTSPAGELFF.

This clonotype was found once. This chain connects TRBV7-4 to TRBJ1-5; D remains unclear. The germline CDR1 and CDR2 sequences are SGHVT and SQSDAQ. Trimming left V 3 bases short and J 0 bases short, with 9 bases between. The CDR3 loop spans 15 amino acids. The CDR3 DNA reads TGTGCCAGCAGCTTTAAGAGGATTAGCAATCAGCCCCAGCATTTT. This sequence encodes CASSFKRISNQPQHF.

This chain joins TRBV13 and TRBJ2-2; D tentatively fits TRBD1 or TRBD2 (5 bases each). The CDR3 totals 12 residues. CDR1 and CDR2 from the germline V gene are PRHDT and FYEKMQ (reference sequence). The V end was cut by 5 bases, the J end by 7 bases, with 8 bases between. The CDR3 here is CASSGDGGELFF. CDR3 DNA sequence: TGTGCCAGCAGCGGGGACGGCGGGGAGCTGTTTTTT.

By share of the sample, this clonotype is hyperexpanded. The V gene is TRBV6-4, the J gene TRBJ2-3; no reliable D call. Per the germline V gene, CDR1 is MRHNA and CDR2 is SNTAGT. Trimming shortened V by 2 bases and J by 0 bases, and 3 bases separated the two germline ends. The CDR3 contains 13 residues. CDR3 sequence (DNA): TGTGCCAGCAGTGACGGGAGCACAGATACGCAGTATTTT. As protein: CASSDGSTDTQYF.

This clonotype qualifies as large (0.1 to 1%). The chain employs TRBV9 and TRBJ2-3, with 10 bases aligning to TRBD1. Germline loops: CDR1 SGDLS, CDR2 YYNGEE. With V trimmed by 3 bases and J by 3 bases, 4 bases remained unmatched. The CDR3 runs to 15 residues. The CDR3 loop is CASSAGQGETDTQYF. CDR3 coding DNA: TGTGCCAGCAGCGCCGGACAGGGGGAGACAGATACGCAGTATTTT.

This clonotype qualifies as hyperexpanded. CDR3 nucleotide sequence: TGTGCCAGCAGTGCTAGCGGGAGCACAGATACGCAGTATTTT. Translated: CASSASGSTDTQYF. The chain employs TRBV6-4 and TRBJ2-3; TRBD2 aligns across 8 bases. The CDR3 is made up of 14 amino acids. The junction had 0 bases not matched to a gene; V was cut back by 4 bases and J by 0 bases. Germline V gives CDR1 MRHNA, CDR2 SNTAGT.

Relative to its sample, this clonotype is medium-sized. This clone may be a read error of a much larger clone one base away. The rearrangement uses TRBV7-3 and TRBJ1-2; 7 positions agree with TRBD1. CDR3 length: 13 residues. V trimming: 5 bases; J trimming: 12 bases; junction bases outside the gene matches: 12. Germline-derived CDR1 and CDR2 are SGHTA and FQGTGA. CDR3 DNA: TGTGCCAGCAGCCTCTCAGGGGGATTGGGCGACACCTTC. Amino acid sequence: CASSLSGGLGDTF.

A word on this clonotype: Because the CDR3 is missing its conserved closing phenylalanine or tryptophan, this is likely a read error. It is unclear where the CDR3 begins or ends on the DNA, so no DNA is shown, and the CDR3 is as TCRdb lists it. The chain is built from TRBV6-4 and TRBJ2-3; TRBD2 was called by the table and not checked on the DNA. Termini included, the CDR3 measures 15 amino acids. Germline values: CDR1 MRHNA, CDR2 SNTAGT. This chain's CDR3 is CASSETSGSTDTQEV.

By share of the sample, this clonotype is hyperexpanded (1% or more). This sequence joins TRBV6-4 and TRBJ2-1; D is undetermined. V lost 8 bases to trimming and J lost 0 bases, with 14 bases between them. In germline, CDR1 is MRHNA, CDR2 SNTAGT. CDR3 length: 15 residues. The CDR3 spells CASSKTESSYNEQFF. In DNA, the CDR3 is TGTGCCAGCTCTAAAACGGAGAGCTCCTACAATGAGCAGTTCTTC.

The chain recombines TRBV20-1 with TRBJ1-2; D is uncertain. Germline values: CDR1 DFQATT, CDR2 SNEGSKA (reference sequence). The CDR3 totals 14 residues. V shed 0 bases and J shed 0 bases, with 8 bases lying between them. The chain's CDR3 is CSAREAATNYGYTF. The DNA for the CDR3 is TGCAGTGCTAGAGAGGCAGCCACTAACTATGGCTACACCTTC.

The chain links TRBV5-1 to TRBJ2-6; the match to TRBD2 covers 8 bases. Germline CDR1 SGHRS, CDR2 YFSETQ. V lost 3 bases and J lost 2; bases outside the gene matches: 7. The CDR3 runs to 17 residues. The CDR3 bases are TGCGCCAGCAGCTCCCCGGGGGGGGCTGCTGGGGCCAACGTCCTGACTTTC. Protein sequence: CASSSPGGAAGANVLTF.

Turning to this clonotype: The CDR3 does not end in the conserved phenylalanine or tryptophan, so this is likely a read error. The DNA is omitted, as the CDR3 cannot be located on it reliably, and the CDR3 follows TCRdb's listing. The chain has TRBV7-2 and TRBJ2-2; the D call of TRBD2 is as the table states it, not checked on the DNA. 19 amino acids form the CDR3, both terminal residues included. Germline loops: CDR1 SGHTA, CDR2 FQGNSA. CDR3 sequence reads: CASSLVGSGRATNTGELCG.

This rearrangement joins TRBV5-1 to TRBJ1-5; no reliable D call. Germline loops: CDR1 SGHRS, CDR2 YFSETQ. V was pared by 2 bases and J by 0 bases, with 6 bases between. This CDR3 has 14 residues. The CDR3 nucleotides read TGCGCCAGCAGCTTCGGGTCTAGCAATCAGCCCCAGCATTTT. Translated: CASSFGSSNQPQHF. Full variable domain (missing parts from reference TRBV5-1 and TRBJ1-5): KAGVTQTPRYLIKTRGQQVTLSCSPISGHRSVSWYQQTPGQGLQFLFEYFSETQRNKGNFPGRFSGRQFSNSRSEMNVSTLELGDSALYLCASSFGSSNQPQHFGDGTRLSIL.

V gene TRBV6-5 combines with J gene TRBJ2-7, with 11 bases identical to TRBD1. The V gene end was trimmed by 5 bases and the J gene end by 6 bases; junction bases not matched to a gene: 6. Per germline, CDR1 MNHEY and CDR2 SVGAGI. The length of the CDR3 is 14 residues. Here the CDR3 DNA reads TGTGCCAGCAGTCCCCGGGGACAGGGGGGCGAGCAGTACTTC. Residues: CASSPRGQGGEQYF.

This chain connects TRBV5-1 to TRBJ1-2, with D hard to call. This CDR3 comprises 16 residues. Per the germline V gene, CDR1 is SGHRS and CDR2 is YFSETQ. Between the trimmed V and J ends, which lost 2 bases and 7 bases, there was a span of 21 bases. In nucleotides, the CDR3 is TGCGCCAGCAGCTTAGGACGGAGCCGGATTGGGCTTGGCTACACCTTC. Its protein is CASSLGRSRIGLGYTF.

This chain links TRBV19 with TRBJ2-5, with unresolved D. The germline CDR1 and CDR2 sequences are LNHDA and SQIVND (reference sequence). V shed 6 bases and J shed 5 bases, with 10 bases lying between them. There are 12 residues in the CDR3. The CDR3 here is CASSPAGETQYF. For the CDR3, the DNA is TGTGCCAGTAGCCCTGCTGGGGAGACCCAGTACTTC. Combining the CDR3 with reference TRBV19 and TRBJ2-5 gives the whole variable domain DGGITQSPKYLFRKEGQNVTLSCEQNLNHDAMYWYRQDPGQGLRLIYYSQIVNDFQKGDIAEGYSVSREKKESFPLTVTSAQKNPTAFYLCASSPAGETQYFGPGTRLLVL.

By frequency in the sample, this clonotype is large (0.1 to 1%). This chain joins TRBV25-1 and TRBJ1-6, with 7 bases identical to TRBD1. With 8 bases clipped from V and 9 bases from J, the junction kept 10 bases outside the gene matches. Germline V gene data show CDR1 as MGHDK and CDR2 as SYGVNS. The CDR3 has 14 residues. Here the CDR3 reads CASSRQGEISPLHF. DNA of the CDR3: TGTGCCAGCTCAAGACAGGGTGAGATTTCACCCCTCCACTTT.